These 21 T cell receptor beta chains were all obtained from the same sample, sequenced in a study of blood T cells in healthy people across ages. Through a sample-barcoded 5' primer and a J-beta primer mix, a second PCR was run for roughly 6 to 12 cycles. TCRdb reanalysed the 5' RACE reads using MiXCR and keeps one entry per CDR3 protein. The table has fewer than 1,000,000 distinct CDR3 sequences, around 42% seen once. Source material: blood. Receptors were obtained from a man aged 55 to 70 in good health.

This rearrangement joins TRBV4-1 to TRBJ1-2; D gene unclear. Trimming removed 0 bases from V and 3 bases from J, with 11 bases in between. Germline V gene data show CDR1 as MGHRA and CDR2 as YSYEKL. The CDR3 is 15 amino acids. The CDR3: CASSQDIQRDYGYTF. In nucleotides, the CDR3 is TGCGCCAGCAGCCAAGATATTCAGAGAGACTATGGCTACACCTTC.

This clonotype has just a few counts. The V gene is TRBV18, the J gene TRBJ2-3; tentative D call: TRBD2 (7 bases). This CDR3 contains 16 residues. V dropped 0 bases and J dropped 0 bases, with 10 bases sitting between them. Germline V gene data show CDR1 as KGHSH and CDR2 as LQKENI. The CDR3 coding sequence is TGTGCCAGCTCACCACCGCGGGGGCGAAGCACAGATACGCAGTATTTT. Translating gives CASSPPRGRSTDTQYF.

This clonotype was counted a few times. The chain employs TRBV28 and TRBJ1-2; D is possibly TRBD1 (5 bases). CDR1 and CDR2 (germline): MDHEN, SYDVKM. This CDR3 is 14 amino acids long. V was pared by 1 base and J by 2 bases, with 8 bases between. The CDR3 protein is CASSLYGDNYGYTF. CDR3 DNA: TGTGCCAGCAGTTTATACGGGGACAACTATGGCTACACCTTC.

This clonotype showed up many times. This rearrangement joins TRBV10-3 to TRBJ2-5; D remains unclear. V lost 6 bases and J 1 base, leaving 12 bases between the germline ends. Germline V gene data show CDR1 as ENHRY and CDR2 as SYGVKD. The CDR3 contains 14 residues. CDR3 sequence (DNA): TGTGCCATCAGACCGGACGCAAGCCAAGAGACCCAGTACTTC. It is translated as CAIRPDASQETQYF.

The V call is TRBV20-1, the J call TRBJ2-5, with 7 bases that match TRBD2. Germline V gene data show CDR1 as DFQATT and CDR2 as SNEGSKA (reference sequence). The junction had 4 bases not matched to a gene; V was cut back by 1 base and J by 5 bases. This CDR3 is 13 amino acids long. The CDR3 nucleotides are TGCAGTGCTAGAGTGGGGGGGGTGGAGACCCAGTACTTC. This translates into CSARVGGVETQYF.

This clonotype was picked up a small number of times. The chain employs TRBV7-9 and TRBJ2-1; 8 bases agree with TRBD1. There are 14 residues in the CDR3. V dropped 1 base and J dropped 9; count of bases not matched to a gene: 5. Per the germline V gene, CDR1 is SEHNR and CDR2 is FQNEAQ (reference sequence). The CDR3 protein is CASSLDPGGVEQFF. The DNA of the CDR3 is TGTGCCAGCAGCTTAGACCCAGGGGGCGTTGAGCAGTTCTTC.

This clonotype was seen a few times. The rearrangement links TRBV7-2 to TRBJ2-5, with 14 bases identical to TRBD2. The DNA end is more similar to TRBJ2-7, so the J call may be wrong. This CDR3 comprises 16 residues. CDR1 and CDR2 from the germline V gene are SGHTA and FQGNSA. The CDR3 nucleotides read TGTGCCAGCAGCTTAGGACTAGCGGGGGGGCAGAGCGAGCAGTACTTC. Translation: CASSLGLAGGQSEQYF.

In its sample, this clonotype was seen a few times. The junction differs from germline at one of its ends, possibly a read error. This chain links TRBV3-1 with TRBJ2-5; D may match TRBD1 or TRBD2 (6 bases each). Germline V gene lookup returns CDR1 LGHDT and CDR2 YNNKEL (reference sequence). The CDR3 extends over 14 amino acids. CDR3 sequence: CASSRLQGGETQYF. CDR3 bases: TGCGCCAGCAGCCGACTACAGGGAGGAGAGACCCAGTACTTC.

The chain has TRBV20-1 and TRBJ2-1; D is unresolved. V lost 2 bases and J lost 0, with 14 bases in between. Germline values: CDR1 DFQATT, CDR2 SNEGSKA (reference sequence). The CDR3 length is 16 residues. The CDR3 protein is CSARRASGRSYNEQFF. DNA of the CDR3: TGCAGTGCTAGACGAGCTAGTGGCCGCTCCTACAATGAGCAGTTCTTC.

The chain employs TRBV4-1 and TRBJ1-5, with D perhaps matching TRBD1 (5 bases). Trimming cost V 0 bases and J 1 base, with 25 bases left between them. CDR3 length: 21 amino acids. Germline V CDR1 and CDR2: MGHRA, YSYEKL. CDR3 DNA sequence: TGCGCCAGCAGCCAAGATCTTTTCAGGGAGAAGCGGACAAAAAGCAATCAGCCCCAGCATTTT. This encodes CASSQDLFREKRTKSNQPQHF.

With respect to this clonotype: An end of the junction differs from the germline gene, which may be a read error. The rearrangement links TRBV28 to TRBJ2-3; weak D call: TRBD2 (5 bases). There are 14 residues in the CDR3. CDR1 and CDR2 from the germline V gene are MDHEN and SYDVKM. The CDR3 is CASSFTDWADTQCF. CDR3 nucleotides: TGTGCCAGCAGTTTCACGGACTGGGCAGATACGCAGTGTTTT.

This clonotype was seen more than once but under ten times. The V and J genes are TRBV7-9 and TRBJ1-5; weak D call: TRBD1 (6 bases). The CDR3 runs to 14 residues. Germline assignment: CDR1 SEHNR and CDR2 FQNEAQ (reference sequence). V was trimmed by 3 bases and J by 5 bases, leaving 11 bases between them. Written as DNA, the CDR3 is TGTGCCAGCAGCTTCGGACAGAGGGATCAGCCCCAGCATTTT. Residues: CASSFGQRDQPQHF.

With regard to this clonotype: An end of the junction differs from the germline gene, which may be a read error. The rearrangement uses TRBV7-7 and TRBJ1-5; the match to TRBD1 covers 12 bases. The germline CDR1 and CDR2 sequences are SSHAT and FNYEAQ (reference sequence). This CDR3 has 20 residues. In DNA, the CDR3 is TGTGCTAGCAGCTCAAGGTACCGGGACAGGGGGCTTTTGAGCAATCAGCCCCAGCATTTT. As protein: CASSSRYRDRGLLSNQPQHF.

The V gene is TRBV7-2, the J gene TRBJ2-7, with 7 bases lining up with TRBD1. Trimming at V came to 5 bases and at J to 4 bases, leaving 14 bases not matched to a gene. The CDR3 covers 16 residues. CDR1 is SGHTA, CDR2 FQGNSA, per germline. CDR3 residues: CASSRGGPNRGYEQYF. The CDR3 DNA follows: TGTGCCAGCAGCCGAGGAGGTCCGAACAGGGGATACGAGCAGTACTTC.

The V and J genes are TRBV7-3 and TRBJ2-1; D not resolved. V was trimmed by 4 bases and J by 13 bases, leaving 17 bases between them. This CDR3 contains 13 residues. Germline V gene sequence: CDR1 SGHTA, CDR2 FQGTGA. The CDR3 DNA reads TGTGCCAGCAGCTCCCGCCCCCAAGAGACCCAGTTCTTC. Its translation: CASSSRPQETQFF. The whole variable domain, filled in from reference TRBV7-3 and TRBJ2-1, reads GAGVSQTPSNKVTEKGKYVELRCDPISGHTALYWYRQSLGQGPEFLIYFQGTGAADDSGLPNDRFFAVRPEGSVSTLKIQRTERGDSAVYLCASSSRPQETQFFGPGTRLTVL.

The chain employs TRBV6-2 or TRBV6-3 and TRBJ2-5, with D unresolved. The J call may be wrong; the DNA end is better matched by TRBJ2-7. Germline V lookup: CDR1 MNHEY, CDR2 SVGEGT. CDR3 length: 12 residues. The CDR3 loop is CASRGPFYEQYF. Written as DNA, the CDR3 is TGTGCCAGCAGAGGGCCTTTCTACGAGCAGTACTTC.

The chain is built from TRBV19 and TRBJ2-6; TRBD1 is a possible D gene (6 bases). Germline CDR1 and CDR2: LNHDA and SQIVND (reference sequence). The CDR3 covers 19 residues. The V end was cut by 3 bases, the J end by 0 bases, with 18 bases between. The CDR3 spells CASSIPLNRVLSGANVLTF. The CDR3 DNA is TGTGCCAGTAGTATCCCTCTTAACAGGGTTCTCTCTGGGGCCAACGTCCTGACTTTC.

This clonotype occurred many times. This rearrangement joins TRBV13 to TRBJ2-5, with 8 positions matching TRBD1. V shed 1 base, J shed 0 bases, and the junction held 1 base outside the gene matches. The germline V gene has CDR1 PRHDT and CDR2 FYEKMQ (reference sequence). The CDR3 contains 15 residues. CDR3 protein: CASSLETGDQETQYF. For the CDR3, the DNA is TGTGCCAGCAGCTTAGAGACAGGGGACCAAGAGACCCAGTACTTC. Complete variable domain (other parts from reference TRBV13 and TRBJ2-5): AAGVIQSPRHLIKEKRETATLKCYPIPRHDTVYWYQQGPGQDPQFLISFYEKMQSDKGSIPDRFSAQQFSDYHSELNMSSLELGDSALYFCASSLETGDQETQYFGPGTRLLVL.

This clonotype has just a few counts. The gene calls are TRBV2 and TRBJ2-5; 7 bases fit TRBD1. The germline V gene encodes CDR1 SNHLY and CDR2 FYNNEI. CDR3 length: 15 amino acids. V dropped 4 bases and J dropped 11; count of bases not matched to a gene: 16. DNA of the CDR3: TGTGCCAGCAGTGGGGGACAGCTGTCCGTGGGAGAGCAGTACTTC. Translating it yields CASSGGQLSVGEQYF.

The chain recombines TRBV20-1 with TRBJ2-7; D perhaps matches TRBD2 (5 bases). Trimming took 1 base from V and 2 from J, leaving 9 bases between them. Germline V gives CDR1 DFQATT, CDR2 SNEGSKA (reference sequence). The CDR3 consists of 13 residues. The CDR3 DNA sequence: TGCAGTGCTAGAGGAGCGGCCACCTACGAGCAGTACTTC. Translated, it gives CSARGAATYEQYF.

The V and J genes are TRBV7-2 and TRBJ2-1; 10 bases map to TRBD2. The DNA matches TRBJ2-7 better at its end, which makes the J call doubtful. Per the germline V gene, CDR1 is SGHTA and CDR2 is FQGNSA. This CDR3 has 14 amino acids. For the CDR3, the DNA is TGTGCCAGCAGCCGGACTAGCGGTTACAATGAGCAGTACTTC. It codes for CASSRTSGYNEQYF.